Sequencing of this T cell receptor (beta chain) was carried out in a study of shared clonotypes between healthy human individuals (dated by TCRdb to 2018 to 2020). Regarding the complete study: The cohort included three men and two women between 18 and 49 years of age. For each donor, CD4 naive and CD4 memory were each run on three plates, CD8 naive on two plates, and CD8 memory on one plate. Blood TCR repertoires of about 5 healthy adults were deeply sequenced to estimate repertoire size and the extent of clonotype sharing between individuals. Different laboratories and diverse techniques were used to prepare libraries and sequence TCR repertoires, to increase sequencing depth and limit assay-specific biases. Leukapheresis yielded between about 0.9 and 10 billion PBMCs per donor. The research as a whole found: Pairwise subsampling led to the expectation that sequencing depth would affect the degree of clonotype sharing among donors. Across a handful of donors, around 5% of naive CD4, roughly 3.3% of naive CD8, approximately 2.5% of memory CD4, and under 0.45% of memory CD8 clonotypes were shared. Only blood was sampled, and tissue TCR repertoires likely differ from those in blood. Because the study included a small number of donors, the genetic and exposure-history diversity represented was limited. Naive subsets generally had larger estimated clonotype richness than memory subsets did. Incomplete sequencing was indicated by rarefaction of sorted-subset datasets, despite the large sequencing depth. Higher generation probabilities were observed for clonotypes shared by all four sorted-subset donors than for non-shared clonotypes.

Donors were healthy HIV-negative adults with no recently reported acute infections or vaccinations. Every donor was a Caucasian adult residing in Nashville, Tennessee, USA. CD4+ T cells were enriched through magnetic negative selection, after which naive cells were positively selected on CD45RA and the remaining negative fraction served as the memory subset. Blood was obtained by leukapheresis, after which PBMCs were separated by Ficoll-Histopaque density gradient centrifugation and cryopreserved in liquid nitrogen vapor phase. Analytical flow cytometry was used to check the purity and quantity of each magnetically sorted T cell population. From each sorted fraction, genomic DNA was isolated and quantified by UV absorbance on a Nanodrop 2000c. Using the deep immunoSEQ assay, TCR CDR3 regions were amplified from genomic DNA by multiplex PCR. For each cell subset, the extracted genomic DNA was distributed evenly across all wells of several immunoSEQ 96-well plates, and each plate served as one replicate. Each replicate PCR for sorted subsets received around 0.2 ug genomic DNA, equal to roughly 33,000 T cell genomes. Purified libraries were quantified with a Qubit 3.0 fluorometer, sized on a Bioanalyzer 2100, and re-quantified with the KAPA Library Quantification kit. Each immunoSEQ 96-well plate was sequenced on its own single-read 150-cycle Illumina NextSeq 550 flow cell. For the original study's pipeline: The immunoSEQ output contained only junctional sequences without quality scores, so filtering could not match that applied to full-length reads. Sequences were annotated with PyIR, a Python wrapper for IgBLAST v1.9, and V/J genes and CDR3 were assigned using IMGT germline references. Any read was removed if the V/J assignment was weak (E-value above 1e-6), the CDR3 was missing, or the read contained stop codons, out-of-frame junctions, or ambiguous translated residues. V3J clonotypes were defined by identical inferred V gene, J gene, and CDR3 amino acid sequence. To compute the percentage overlap between repertoires, the number of shared unique clonotypes was divided by the size of the smaller repertoire. Richness of each repertoire was evaluated using RTK rarefaction, the Chao1 estimator, and Recon v2.1 estimates of unobserved clonotypes. OLGA was used to compute generation probabilities for all TCRbeta clonotypes that the gDNA method yielded from a few donors. TCRdb's version of the immuneACCESS table is confined to in-frame rearrangements and falls short of the full clone set. An unresolved V gene accounts for under half of the shortfall where checked; the remainder is of unknown origin. V and J calls and clone size are given by that table; D and trimming were obtained from the DNA. The sample table holds about 1 million clones, of which around 75% were seen once. Together, the top ten hold approximately 1.5% of the sample.

Notes on this clone: Its antigen specificity is not known. Base qualities are not recorded, but no much larger clone differs from it by a single base.

Sequenced: memory CD4+ T cells sorted from blood. What the cell subset or site label conveys for this sample: CD45RA-negative fraction. The TCR was taken from a man younger than 35 in good health.

The bases read TGTGCCAGCAGCATGGACAGGGGACGGAACACTGAAGCTTTCTTT. Translation gives CASSMDRGRNTEAFF. The chain is assembled from TRBV5-6 and TRBJ1-1, and 9 junction bases match TRBD1. The CDR3 runs 15 amino acids, cysteine and phenylalanine included. Only the CDR3 part of the read is kept: 45 bases, read in frame from the first base. Trimming accounts for 4 bases at V and 1 base at J, while the number of junction bases matched to no gene is 5. The germline V gene gives CDR1 as SGHDT and CDR2 as YYEEEE.